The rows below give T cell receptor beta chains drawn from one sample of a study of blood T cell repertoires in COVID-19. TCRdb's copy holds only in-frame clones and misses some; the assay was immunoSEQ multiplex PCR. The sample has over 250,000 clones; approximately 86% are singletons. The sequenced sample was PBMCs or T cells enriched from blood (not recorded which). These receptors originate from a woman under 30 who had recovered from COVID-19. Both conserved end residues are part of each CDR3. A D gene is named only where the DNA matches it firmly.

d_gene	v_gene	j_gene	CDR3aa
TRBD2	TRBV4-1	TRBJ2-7	CASSQLSGIGYEQYF
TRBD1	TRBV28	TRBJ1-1	CASSLQGAVGNTEAFF
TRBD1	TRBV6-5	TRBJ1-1	CASSYLSGQGRDEAFF
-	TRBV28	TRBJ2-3	CASSGDNPDTQYF
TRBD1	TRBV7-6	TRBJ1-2	CASSLAGTGAYGYTF
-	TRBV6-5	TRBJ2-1	CASTKGGSTYNEQFF
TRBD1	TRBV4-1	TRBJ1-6	CASSQGQGRRLNSPLHF
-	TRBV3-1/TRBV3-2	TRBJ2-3	CASSFRGLGTQYF
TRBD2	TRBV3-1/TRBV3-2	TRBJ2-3	CASSQPLAGVDTQYF
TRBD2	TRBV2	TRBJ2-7	CATGTSAQNTYEQYF
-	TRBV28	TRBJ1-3	CASTLGGSGNTIYF
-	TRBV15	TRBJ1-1	CATSRDRRNTEAFF
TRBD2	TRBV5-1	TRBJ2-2	CASSLATSGPGELFF
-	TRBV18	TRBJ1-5	CASSQGEARQPQHF
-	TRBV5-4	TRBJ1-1	CASSQRETLTAFF
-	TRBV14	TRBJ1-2	CASSIDTNYGYTF
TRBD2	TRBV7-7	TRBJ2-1	CASSPNSGGGSYNEQFF
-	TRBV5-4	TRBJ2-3	CASSFIAATDTQYF
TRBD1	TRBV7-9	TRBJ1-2	CASSLSETGDGYTF
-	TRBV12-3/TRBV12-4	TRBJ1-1	CASSRGVGTEAFF
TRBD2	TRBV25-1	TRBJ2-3	CASSVFLGGSPSQYF
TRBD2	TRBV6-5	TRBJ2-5	CASRPGTSGKETQYF
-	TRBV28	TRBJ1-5	CASIPSYGNQPQHF
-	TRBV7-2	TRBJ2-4	CASSPGLSPSIQYF
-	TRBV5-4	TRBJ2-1	CASSLGGGGPDPYNEQFF
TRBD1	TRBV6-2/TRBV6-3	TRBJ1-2	CASSRTGDPGYTF
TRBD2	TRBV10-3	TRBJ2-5	CAISESRTSGEETQYF
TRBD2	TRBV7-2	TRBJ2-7	CASSLTQRGVYEQYF
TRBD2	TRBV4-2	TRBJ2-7	CASSQDLRGGSSEQYF
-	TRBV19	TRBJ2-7	CASSIKSSYEQYF
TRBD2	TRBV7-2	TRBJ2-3	CASSLAAGGTDTQYF
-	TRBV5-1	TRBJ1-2	CASSLIGVQGYTF
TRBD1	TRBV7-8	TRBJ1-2	CASSFGTANYGYTF
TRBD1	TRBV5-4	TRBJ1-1	CASSFNGQENTEAFF
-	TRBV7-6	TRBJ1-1	CASSFFPLETGLSLNTEAFF
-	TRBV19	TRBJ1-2	CASSTSGVTGYTF
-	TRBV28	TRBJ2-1	CASLGAHNEQFF
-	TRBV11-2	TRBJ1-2	CASSYDSSVYGYTF
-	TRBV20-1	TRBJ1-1	CSASPRADYLF
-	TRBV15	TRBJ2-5	CATSSQGRGETQYF
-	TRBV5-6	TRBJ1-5	CASSLAPNQPQHF
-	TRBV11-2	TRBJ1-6	CASSPTLLGLLSSPLHF
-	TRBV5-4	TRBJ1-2	CASSSRVLRSGYTF
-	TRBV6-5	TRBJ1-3	CASSYSGGEGNTIYF
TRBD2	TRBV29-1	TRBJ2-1	CSVEELAGGFF
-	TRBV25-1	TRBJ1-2	CASRDSGQGGYGYTF
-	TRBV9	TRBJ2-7	CASSVAPSESSYEQYF
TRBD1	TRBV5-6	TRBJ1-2	CASSPGQAYGYTF
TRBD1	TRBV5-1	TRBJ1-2	CASRAGQGGPYGYTF
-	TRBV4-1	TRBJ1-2	CASSQLLNQNYGYTF
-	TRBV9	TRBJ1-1	CASSVGAGTEAFF
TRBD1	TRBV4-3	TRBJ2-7	CASSQGDRGTYEQYF